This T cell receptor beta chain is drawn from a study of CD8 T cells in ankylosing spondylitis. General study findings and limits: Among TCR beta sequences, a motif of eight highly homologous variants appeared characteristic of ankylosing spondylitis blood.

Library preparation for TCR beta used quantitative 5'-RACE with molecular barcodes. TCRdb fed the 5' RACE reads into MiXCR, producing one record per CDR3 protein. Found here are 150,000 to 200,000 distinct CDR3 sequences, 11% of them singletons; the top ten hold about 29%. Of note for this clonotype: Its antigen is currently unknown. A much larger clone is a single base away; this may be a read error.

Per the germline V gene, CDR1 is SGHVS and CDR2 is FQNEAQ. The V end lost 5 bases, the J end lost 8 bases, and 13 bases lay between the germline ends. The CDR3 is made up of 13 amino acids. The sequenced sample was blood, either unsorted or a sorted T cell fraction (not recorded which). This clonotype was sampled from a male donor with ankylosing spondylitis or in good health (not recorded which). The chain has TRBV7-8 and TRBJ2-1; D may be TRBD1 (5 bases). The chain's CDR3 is CASSVDSVDEQFF. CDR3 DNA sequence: TGTGCCAGCAGCGTAGACAGTGTGGATGAGCAGTTCTTC.